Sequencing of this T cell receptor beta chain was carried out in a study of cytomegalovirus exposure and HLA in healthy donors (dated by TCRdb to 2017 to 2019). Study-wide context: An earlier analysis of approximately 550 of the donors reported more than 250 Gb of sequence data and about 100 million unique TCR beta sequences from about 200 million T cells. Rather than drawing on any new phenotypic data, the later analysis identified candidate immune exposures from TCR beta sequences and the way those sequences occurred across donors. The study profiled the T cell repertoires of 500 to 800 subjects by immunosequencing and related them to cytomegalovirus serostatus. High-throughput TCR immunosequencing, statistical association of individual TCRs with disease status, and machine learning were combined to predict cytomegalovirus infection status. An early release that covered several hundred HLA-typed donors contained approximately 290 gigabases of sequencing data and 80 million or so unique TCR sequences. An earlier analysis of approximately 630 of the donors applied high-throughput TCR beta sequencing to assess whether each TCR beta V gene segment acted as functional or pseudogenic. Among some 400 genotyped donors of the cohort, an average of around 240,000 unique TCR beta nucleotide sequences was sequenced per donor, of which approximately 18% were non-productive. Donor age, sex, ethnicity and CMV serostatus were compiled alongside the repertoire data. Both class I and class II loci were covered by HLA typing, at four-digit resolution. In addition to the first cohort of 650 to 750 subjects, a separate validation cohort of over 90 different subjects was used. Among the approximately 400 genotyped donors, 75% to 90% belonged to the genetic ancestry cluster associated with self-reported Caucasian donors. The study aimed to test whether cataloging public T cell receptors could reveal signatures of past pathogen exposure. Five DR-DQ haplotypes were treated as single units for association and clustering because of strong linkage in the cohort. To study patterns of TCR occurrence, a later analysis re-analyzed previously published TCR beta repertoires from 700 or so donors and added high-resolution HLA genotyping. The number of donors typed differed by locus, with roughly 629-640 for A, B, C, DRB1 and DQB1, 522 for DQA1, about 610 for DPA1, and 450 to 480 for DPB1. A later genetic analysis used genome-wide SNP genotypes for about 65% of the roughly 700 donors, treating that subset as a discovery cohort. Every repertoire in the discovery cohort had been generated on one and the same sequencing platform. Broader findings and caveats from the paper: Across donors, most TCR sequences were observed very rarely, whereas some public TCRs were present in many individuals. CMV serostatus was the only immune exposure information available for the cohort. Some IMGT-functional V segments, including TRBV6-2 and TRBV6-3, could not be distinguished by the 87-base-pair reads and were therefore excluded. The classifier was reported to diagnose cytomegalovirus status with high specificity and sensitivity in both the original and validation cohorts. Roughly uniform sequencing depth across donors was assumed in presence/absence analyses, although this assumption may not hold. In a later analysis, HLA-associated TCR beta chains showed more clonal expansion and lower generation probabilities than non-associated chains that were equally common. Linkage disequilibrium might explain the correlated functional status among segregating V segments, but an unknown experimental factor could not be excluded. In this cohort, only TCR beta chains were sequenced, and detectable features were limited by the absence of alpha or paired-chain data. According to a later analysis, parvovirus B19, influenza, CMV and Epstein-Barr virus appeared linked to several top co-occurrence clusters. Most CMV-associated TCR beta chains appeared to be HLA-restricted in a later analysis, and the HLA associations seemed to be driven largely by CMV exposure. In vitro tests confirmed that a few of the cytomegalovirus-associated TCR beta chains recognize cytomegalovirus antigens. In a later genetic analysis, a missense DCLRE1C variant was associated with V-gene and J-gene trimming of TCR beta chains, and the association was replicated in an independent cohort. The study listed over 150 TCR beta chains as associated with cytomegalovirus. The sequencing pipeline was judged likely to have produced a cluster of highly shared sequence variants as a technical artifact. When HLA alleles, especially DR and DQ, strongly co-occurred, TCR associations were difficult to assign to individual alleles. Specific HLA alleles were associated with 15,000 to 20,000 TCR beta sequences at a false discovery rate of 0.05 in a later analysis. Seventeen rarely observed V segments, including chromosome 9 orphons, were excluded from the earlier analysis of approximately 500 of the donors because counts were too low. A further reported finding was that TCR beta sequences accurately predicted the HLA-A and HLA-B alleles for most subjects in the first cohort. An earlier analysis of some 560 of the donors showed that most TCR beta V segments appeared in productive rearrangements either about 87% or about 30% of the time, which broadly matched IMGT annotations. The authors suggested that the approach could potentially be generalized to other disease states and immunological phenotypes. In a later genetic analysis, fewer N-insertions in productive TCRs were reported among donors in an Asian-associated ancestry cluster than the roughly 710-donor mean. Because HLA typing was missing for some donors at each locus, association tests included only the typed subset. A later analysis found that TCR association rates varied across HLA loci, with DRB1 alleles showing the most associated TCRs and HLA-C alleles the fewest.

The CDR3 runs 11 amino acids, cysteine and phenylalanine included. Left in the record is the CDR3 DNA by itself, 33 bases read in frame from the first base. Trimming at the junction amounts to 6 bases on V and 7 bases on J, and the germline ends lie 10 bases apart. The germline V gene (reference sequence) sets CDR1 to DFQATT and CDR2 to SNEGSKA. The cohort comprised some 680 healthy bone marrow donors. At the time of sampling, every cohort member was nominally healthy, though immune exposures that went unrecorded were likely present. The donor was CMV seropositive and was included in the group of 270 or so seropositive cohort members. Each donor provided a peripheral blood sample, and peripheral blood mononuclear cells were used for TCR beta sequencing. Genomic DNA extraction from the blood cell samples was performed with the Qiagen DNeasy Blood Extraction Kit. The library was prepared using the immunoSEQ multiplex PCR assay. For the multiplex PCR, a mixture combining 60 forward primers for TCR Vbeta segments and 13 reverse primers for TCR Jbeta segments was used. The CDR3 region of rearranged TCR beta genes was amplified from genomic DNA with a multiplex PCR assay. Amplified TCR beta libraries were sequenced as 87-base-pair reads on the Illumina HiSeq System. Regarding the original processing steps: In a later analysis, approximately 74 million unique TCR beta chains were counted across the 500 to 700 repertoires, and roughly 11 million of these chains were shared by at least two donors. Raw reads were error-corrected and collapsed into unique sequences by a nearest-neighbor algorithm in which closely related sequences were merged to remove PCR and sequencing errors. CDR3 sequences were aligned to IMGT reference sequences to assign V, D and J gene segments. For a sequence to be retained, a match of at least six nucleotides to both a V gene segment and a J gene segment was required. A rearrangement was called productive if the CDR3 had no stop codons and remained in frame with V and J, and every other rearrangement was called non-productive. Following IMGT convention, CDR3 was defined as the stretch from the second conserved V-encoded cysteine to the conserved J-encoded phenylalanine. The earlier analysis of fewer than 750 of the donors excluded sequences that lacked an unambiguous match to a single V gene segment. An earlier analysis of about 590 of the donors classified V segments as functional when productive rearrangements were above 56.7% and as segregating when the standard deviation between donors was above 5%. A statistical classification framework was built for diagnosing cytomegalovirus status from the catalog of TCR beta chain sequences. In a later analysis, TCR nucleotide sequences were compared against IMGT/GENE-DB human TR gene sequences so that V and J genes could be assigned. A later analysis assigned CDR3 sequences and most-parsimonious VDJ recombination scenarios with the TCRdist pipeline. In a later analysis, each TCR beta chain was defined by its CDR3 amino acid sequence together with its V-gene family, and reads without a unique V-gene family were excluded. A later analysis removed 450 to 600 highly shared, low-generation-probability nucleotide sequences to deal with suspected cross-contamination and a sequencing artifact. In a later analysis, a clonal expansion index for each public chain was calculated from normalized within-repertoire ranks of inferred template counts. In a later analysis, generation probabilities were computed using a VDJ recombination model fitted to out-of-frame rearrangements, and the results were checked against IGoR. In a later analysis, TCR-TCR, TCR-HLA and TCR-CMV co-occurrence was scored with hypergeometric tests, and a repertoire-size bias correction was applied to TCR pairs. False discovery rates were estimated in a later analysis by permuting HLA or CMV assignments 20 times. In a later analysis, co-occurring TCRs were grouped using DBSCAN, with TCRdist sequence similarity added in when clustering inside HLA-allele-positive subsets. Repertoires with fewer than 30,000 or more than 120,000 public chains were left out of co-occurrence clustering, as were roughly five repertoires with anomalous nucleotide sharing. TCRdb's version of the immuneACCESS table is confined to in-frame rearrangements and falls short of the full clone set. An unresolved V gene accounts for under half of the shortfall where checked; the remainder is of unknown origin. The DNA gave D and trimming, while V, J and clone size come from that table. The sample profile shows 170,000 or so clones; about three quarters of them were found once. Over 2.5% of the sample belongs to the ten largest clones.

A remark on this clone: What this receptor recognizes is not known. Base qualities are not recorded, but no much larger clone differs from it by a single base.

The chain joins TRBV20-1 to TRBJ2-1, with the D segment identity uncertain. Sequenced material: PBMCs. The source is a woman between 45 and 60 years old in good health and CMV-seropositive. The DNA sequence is TGCAGTGCCACCCGGTGGAATGAGCAGTTCTTC. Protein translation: CSATRWNEQFF.